These T cell receptor beta chains were read from a single sample in a study of shared clonotypes between healthy human individuals. Assay: immunoSEQ multiplex PCR; the TCRdb copy retains only in-frame clones and omits some. The repertoire holds some 2,500,000 clones, with 93% as singletons. The sequenced sample consisted of naive CD4+ T cells from PBMCs. The source is a young man in good health. Some clones in this sample may be carry-over from other donors' samples. CDR3s include the opening cysteine and the closing phenylalanine or tryptophan. A D gene is named only where the DNA matches it firmly. For some rows the clone size is stated as once, few or many, or as a class when expanded; others skip it.

j_call clone_size v_call d_call cdr3_nt cdr3_aa
TRBJ1-5 NA TRBV6-5 NA TGTGCCAGCAAAAAGGACATCCAACCGGGGCCCCAGCATTTT CASKKDIQPGPQHF
TRBJ1-1 NA TRBV10-3 TRBD1 TGTGCCATCCGTGACCCACTCCGACTACAGGGGGCGGGCACTGAAGCTTTCTTT CAIRDPLRLQGAGTEAFF
TRBJ2-7 NA TRBV6-5 TRBD1 TGTGCCAGCAGAAACAGGGGAAGCTCCGAGCAGTACTTC CASRNRGSSEQYF
TRBJ2-7 once TRBV28 TRBD1 TGTGCCAGCAGGGGTAGGACAGGGGGCTCTTTGTTC CASRGRTGGSLF
TRBJ2-7 once TRBV5-1 TRBD2 TGCGCCAGCAGCTTGGCTGCTAGCGGTAACGAGCAGTACTTC CASSLAASGNEQYF
TRBJ2-3 NA TRBV15 TRBD1 TGTGCCACCAGCAGAGCGGGACAGACCACAGATACGCAGTATTTT CATSRAGQTTDTQYF
TRBJ2-5 once TRBV28 NA TGTGCCAGCAGTTGGGGCGGGCCAGAGACCCAGTACTTC CASSWGGPETQYF
TRBJ2-7 NA TRBV6-1 NA TGTGCCAGCACCCCTTTCGGGGGGCCCTACGAGCAGTACTTC CASTPFGGPYEQYF
TRBJ2-4 NA TRBV19 TRBD2 TGTGCCAGTAGTACGGGGGGAGTAGCCAAAAACATTCAGTACTTC CASSTGGVAKNIQYF
TRBJ2-2 NA TRBV5-1 TRBD2 TGCGCCAGCAGCTTGACAGGGACTAGCTTGACCGGGGAGCTGTTTTTT CASSLTGTSLTGELFF
TRBJ2-5 NA TRBV2 NA TGTGCCAGCAGCCCCGCCGGGACTTCTCGAGAGACCCAGTACTTC CASSPAGTSRETQYF
TRBJ2-1 NA TRBV11-2 TRBD2 TGTGCCAGCCAAGCGGGAGGCTCTCTCCATGAGCAGTTCTTC CASQAGGSLHEQFF
TRBJ1-2 NA TRBV6-1 TRBD1 TGTGCCAGCAGTGAAGCGGGGCAGGGGGCTTCGAGGGGCTACACCTTC CASSEAGQGASRGYTF
TRBJ2-3 NA TRBV25-1 NA TGTGCCAGCAGTGATAGGGGTCATAGCACAGATACGCAGTATTTT CASSDRGHSTDTQYF
TRBJ2-3 NA TRBV6-5 NA TGTGCCAGCAGGAACTCTTACACAGATACGCAGTATTTT CASRNSYTDTQYF
TRBJ2-1 NA TRBV30 TRBD2 TGTGCCTGGAGTGTGGGGACTAGCGGAGCGAATGAGCAGTTCTTC CAWSVGTSGANEQFF
TRBJ1-5 NA TRBV6-1 TRBD1 TGTGCCAGCAGTGACCAGGGGGAATTCAATCAGCCCCAGCATTTT CASSDQGEFNQPQHF
TRBJ2-1 NA TRBV5-5 TRBD2 TGTGCCAGCAGCCTCAGCGGGGTCAATGAGCAGTTCTTC CASSLSGVNEQFF
TRBJ2-1 NA TRBV28 NA TGTGCCAGCAGTTTCCCGGCCTCGCGGGAGCAGTTCTTC CASSFPASREQFF
TRBJ1-2 NA TRBV27 TRBD1 TGTGCCAGCAGTGGACAGGGCTATGGCTACACCTTC CASSGQGYGYTF
TRBJ2-3 NA TRBV7-3 TRBD2 TGTGCCAGCAGCTTAAGGGGGACTAGCGGGAGCTTAGCTAGCACAGATACGCAGTATTTT CASSLRGTSGSLASTDTQYF
TRBJ1-2 NA TRBV28 TRBD1 TGTGCCAGCAGCGAGAGCAGGGGGCGCGAAGGGGGGAGCTATGGCTACACCTTC CASSESRGREGGSYGYTF
TRBJ1-3 NA TRBV25-1 TRBD1 TGTGCCAGCAGGGGGGAAGGACAGGGCTCTGGAAACACCATATATTTT CASRGEGQGSGNTIYF
TRBJ1-2 NA TRBV30 TRBD1 TGTGCCTGGTACGGGACAGTCAACTATGGCTACACCTTC CAWYGTVNYGYTF
TRBJ2-3 NA TRBV15 NA TGTGCCACCAGCAGAGGGGTAGATACGCAGTATTTT CATSRGVDTQYF
TRBJ1-2 NA TRBV4-2 TRBD1 TGTGCCAGCAGCCAGCAGGGGGCTCTTGGCTACACCTTC CASSQQGALGYTF
TRBJ1-1 few TRBV12-5 TRBD1 TGTGCTAGTGGTTTACAGGGGAACCAGAGCACTGAAGCTTTCTTT CASGLQGNQSTEAFF
TRBJ2-2 NA TRBV5-1 TRBD1 TGCGCCAGCAGCTATCAGGGGGACACCGGGGAGCTGTTTTTT CASSYQGDTGELFF
TRBJ2-1 NA TRBV6-5 NA TGTGCCAGCAGGAGCTCCTACAATGAGCAGTTCTTC CASRSSYNEQFF
TRBJ2-7 NA TRBV6-5 TRBD1 TGTGCCAGCAGTTACTCGAGACAGGGATACTCCTACGAGCAGTACTTC CASSYSRQGYSYEQYF
TRBJ1-2 NA TRBV5-1 NA TGCGCCAGCAGCGCGGGGGCAGGGAACTATGGCTACACCTTC CASSAGAGNYGYTF
TRBJ2-7 NA TRBV27 TRBD2 TGTGCCAGCTCGACCCGGGGCGGGAGCCCCTACGAGCAGTACTTC CASSTRGGSPYEQYF
TRBJ2-2 once TRBV11-1 NA TGTGCCAGCAGCTTGGTTAGTTCCGGGGAGCTGTTTTTT CASSLVSSGELFF
TRBJ1-3 NA TRBV6-5 NA TGTGCCAGCAGTTACGGGACACCCGGTGGAAACACCATATATTTT CASSYGTPGGNTIYF
TRBJ2-5 once TRBV4-1 NA TGCGCCAGCAGCGAACCAGGGAGTGGATGGGGAGAGACCCAGTACTTC CASSEPGSGWGETQYF
TRBJ2-5 once TRBV29-1 NA TGCAGCGTCCTGAGGGGCTATGGAGAGACCCAGTACTTC CSVLRGYGETQYF
TRBJ2-3 NA TRBV5-4 NA TGTGCCAGCAGCTTGGAAGCTAGCGCAGATACGCAGTATTTT CASSLEASADTQYF
TRBJ2-7 NA TRBV28 NA TGTGCCAGCAGTTTAGGAGGCCCTCCGAGGGAGCAGTACTTC CASSLGGPPREQYF
TRBJ1-4 NA TRBV15 NA TGTGCCACCAGCAGAGAAAGGCGGGAAAAACTGTTTTTT CATSRERREKLFF